The clone carrying this TCR beta chain has more than one count but fewer than ten. Together with a sample-barcoded 5' primer, a J-beta primer mix was included in a second PCR lasting roughly 6 to 12 cycles. CDR3-containing paired-end reads numbered at least 2.5 million in each sample. TCRdb ran MiXCR on the 5' RACE reads and lists one entry per CDR3 protein. Among just under 550,000 distinct CDR3 sequences listed, approximately 25% were seen once. CDR3 length: 16 residues. Germline assignment: CDR1 SGHTA and CDR2 FQGNSA. The sample originates from a study of blood T cells in healthy people across ages. The same specimen was also included in a second study, on T cells of mothers and their children.

This TCR derives from a boy younger than 18 in good health. The J gene is TRBJ2-5, the V gene TRBV7-2; 7 bases are a match to TRBD2. The J call could be wrong; TRBJ2-1 is a better fit for the DNA end. Sequenced sample: blood. CDR3 sequence reads: CASSLMGRESHNEQFF. CDR3 in DNA: TGTGCCAGCAGCTTAATGGGGCGGGAGTCGCACAATGAGCAGTTCTTC.